This TCR beta chain was retrieved from a study of cytomegalovirus exposure and HLA in healthy donors. Study-level findings and limits: As a later analysis showed, several of the most significant clusters appeared to be linked to common viral pathogens. Overall, approximately 150 TCR beta chains were annotated as cytomegalovirus-associated. It was reported that the classifier diagnosed cytomegalovirus status with high specificity and sensitivity in both the original and validation cohorts.

Primers: 60 Vbeta forward and 13 Jbeta reverse. Methods used by the authors: It was a later analysis that counted about 80 million unique TCR beta chains, of which 9 million to 13 million were shared. Repertoires were generated with immunoSEQ multiplex PCR, while TCRdb's copy carries only in-frame clones and drops some. Clonal size and the V and J genes are those of that table, whereas D and trimming came from the DNA. The table has about 160,000 clones, around 64% seen once. Germline loops: CDR1 SGHRS, CDR2 YFSETQ. The CDR3 contains 16 residues. Unmatched junction bases numbered 15, after V lost 4 bases and J lost 6 bases. About this clone itself: Its specificity is not known.

Sequenced: PBMCs. The source of this sequence is a woman younger than 45 in good health and CMV-seronegative. The genes are TRBV5-1 and TRBJ2-7, with 8 bases matching TRBD2. The CDR3 nucleotides read TGCGCCAGCAGCAGGGGGGGGCGGGGGGCGCTTGGCGAGCAGTACTTC. Protein product: CASSRGGRGALGEQYF.